A single sample gave rise to the 13 T cell receptor beta chains below, sequenced in a study of PD-L1 blockade in urothelial cancer. TCRdb keeps only in-frame clones here, not all; method: immunoSEQ multiplex PCR. The sample includes more than 35,000 clones, approximately 90% of them seen just once. The source was PBMCs, collected around atezolizumab (anti-PD-L1) treatment. These TCRs come from a man in his 70s with urothelial cancer.

This chain links TRBV9 with TRBJ2-1, with D hard to call. The V end lost 0 bases, the J end lost 5 bases, and 3 bases lay between the germline ends. Looked up from germline, CDR1 is SGDLS and CDR2 is YYNGEE. The CDR3 is 12 residues long. In DNA form, the CDR3 reads TGTGCCAGCAGCGTAGCTAACAATGAGCAGTTCTTC. Amino acid sequence: CASSVANNEQFF.

This chain joins TRBV28 and TRBJ2-7, with 7 nucleotides matching TRBD2. The germline CDR1 and CDR2 sequences are MDHEN and SYDVKM. CDR3 length: 17 residues. Trimming removed 4 bases from V and 2 bases from J; junction bases left unmatched: 14. The CDR3 DNA is TGTGCCAGCAGTTCTCCCGTACCTGGCGGGAGCCCCTACGAGCAGTACTTC. It codes for CASSSPVPGGSPYEQYF.

This chain connects TRBV19 to TRBJ2-2; 10 bases fit TRBD1. CDR3 size: 18 residues. Germline V gene sequence: CDR1 LNHDA, CDR2 SQIVND (reference sequence). V dropped 8 bases and J dropped 4; count of bases not matched to a gene: 16. CDR3 nucleotide sequence: TGTGCCAGTGGCCCTAGGACAGGGGGTCCTGGACTCACCGGGGAGCTGTTTTTT. As protein: CASGPRTGGPGLTGELFF.

The chain has TRBV19 and TRBJ2-1; D might be TRBD2 (5 bases). V was trimmed by 1 base and J by 1 base, leaving 14 bases between them. Germline V gene lookup returns CDR1 LNHDA and CDR2 SQIVND (reference sequence). The CDR3 extends over 17 amino acids. CDR3 sequence: CASSIARSSRSYNEQFF. CDR3 DNA sequence: TGTGCCAGTAGTATAGCTCGCTCTAGCCGATCCTACAATGAGCAGTTCTTC.

This clone was detected only a few times. CDR3 bases: TGCGCCAGCTCGCGGGAGAGCCAAGAGACCCAGTACTTC. It is translated as CASSRESQETQYF. The chain has TRBV5-1 and TRBJ2-5, with 7 positions matching TRBD2. Trimming at V came to 7 bases and at J to 1 base, leaving 4 bases not matched to a gene. The CDR3 is made up of 13 amino acids. CDR1 and CDR2 (germline): SGHRS, YFSETQ.

This chain links TRBV6-5 with TRBJ1-2; D is possibly TRBD1 (5 bases). V lost 4 bases and J lost 3, with 9 bases in between. CDR3 length: 13 amino acids. CDR1 and CDR2 (germline): MNHEY, SVGAGI. DNA of the CDR3: TGTGCCAGCAGTTCGGGACTAGACTATGGCTACACCTTC. This translates into CASSSGLDYGYTF.

The V call is TRBV6-1, the J call TRBJ2-3; 7 nucleotides agree with TRBD1. V was clipped by 2 bases and J by 0 bases; unmatched bases: 11. The germline CDR1 and CDR2 sequences are MNHNS and SASEGT. This CDR3 contains 18 residues. The CDR3 region has the DNA TGTGCCAGCAGTGAATGGGGCACCGGGACAGTTAGCACAGATACGCAGTATTTT. Protein product: CASSEWGTGTVSTDTQYF.

The V call is TRBV6-4, the J call TRBJ2-1; 10 bases align to TRBD2. The CDR3 has 16 amino acids. CDR1 is MRHNA, CDR2 SNTAGT, per germline. The ends lost 2 bases at V and 6 bases at J; junction bases unmatched: 7. The CDR3 here is CASSDRTSGGSNEQFF. In DNA, the CDR3 is TGTGCCAGCAGTGACAGGACTAGCGGAGGTTCCAATGAGCAGTTCTTC.

V gene TRBV15 combines with J gene TRBJ2-1, with 8 bases that match TRBD2. Trimming took 0 bases from V and 8 from J; bases not matched to a gene: 6. CDR1 and CDR2 (germline): LNHNV, YYDKDF (reference sequence). The CDR3 is made up of 15 amino acids. The CDR3 nucleotides read TGTGCCACCAGCAGAGATCCCGGGACTAGTGATGAGCAGTTCTTC. Translation: CATSRDPGTSDEQFF.

The chain links TRBV6-1 to TRBJ1-2; the D gene is possibly TRBD1 (6 bases). Looked up from germline, CDR1 is MNHNS and CDR2 is SASEGT. V was clipped by 6 bases and J by 4 bases, with 15 bases between them. The CDR3 length is 14 residues. The CDR3 bases are TGTGCCAGCAGCGCCTCAGGGGTGGCCTATGGCTACACCTTC. Translated: CASSASGVAYGYTF.

CDR3 nucleotides: TGTGCCAGTAGTATCCCCCCTCTTCTAGCGGATGAAAGTAATGAGCAGTTCTTC. It yields the protein CASSIPPLLADESNEQFF. The V call is TRBV19, the J call TRBJ2-1; 7 nucleotides agree with TRBD2. The CDR3 totals 18 residues. Germline CDR1 LNHDA, CDR2 SQIVND (reference sequence). J was trimmed by 7 bases and V by 3 bases; bases with no gene match: 18.

The rearrangement links TRBV6-5 to TRBJ2-3; D gene unclear. This CDR3 spans 14 amino acids. V was cut by 6 bases and J by 6 bases, with 16 bases left in between. Germline V gives CDR1 MNHEY, CDR2 SVGAGI. The CDR3 sequence: CASSRSVLLDTQYF. The CDR3, as DNA: TGTGCCAGCAGCCGAAGCGTGTTGCTGGATACGCAGTATTTT.

The genes are TRBV15 and TRBJ2-7, with 11 positions matching TRBD2. Germline trimming cut 0 bases from V and 6 bases from J; bases unmatched to any gene: 13. The CDR3 covers 18 residues. The germline CDR1 and CDR2 sequences are LNHNV and YYDKDF (reference sequence). In DNA, the CDR3 is TGTGCCACCAGCAGAGATAGAAGTGGAACTAGCGGGAGTGGCGAGCAGTACTTC. Translation gives CATSRDRSGTSGSGEQYF. Full variable domain (outside the CDR3, taken from reference TRBV15 and TRBJ2-7): DAMVIQNPRYQVTQFGKPVTLSCSQTLNHNVMYWYQQKSSQAPKLLFHYYDKDFNNEADTPDNFQSRRPNTSFCFLDIRSPGLGDTAMYLCATSRDRSGTSGSGEQYFGPGTRLTVT.